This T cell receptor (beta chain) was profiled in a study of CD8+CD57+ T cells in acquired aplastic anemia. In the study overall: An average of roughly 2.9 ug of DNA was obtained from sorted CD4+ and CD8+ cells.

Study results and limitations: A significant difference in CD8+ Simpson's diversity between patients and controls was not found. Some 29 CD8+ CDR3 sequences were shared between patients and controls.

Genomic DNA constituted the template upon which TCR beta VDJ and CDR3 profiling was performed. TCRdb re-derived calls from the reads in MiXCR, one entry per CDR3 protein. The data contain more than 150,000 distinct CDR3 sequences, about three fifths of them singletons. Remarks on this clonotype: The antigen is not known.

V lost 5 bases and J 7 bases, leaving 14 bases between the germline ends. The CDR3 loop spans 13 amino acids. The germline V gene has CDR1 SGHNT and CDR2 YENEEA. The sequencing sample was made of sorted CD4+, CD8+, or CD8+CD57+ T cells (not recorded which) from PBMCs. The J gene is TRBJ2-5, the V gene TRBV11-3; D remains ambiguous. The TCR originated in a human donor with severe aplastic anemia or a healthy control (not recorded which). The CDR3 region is CASSPDPDGTQYF. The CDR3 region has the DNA TGTGCCAGCAGCCCAGACCCCGACGGGACCCAGTACTTC.